Below are 11 T cell receptor beta chains sequenced from a single sample in a study of blood T cell repertoires in COVID-19. Data came from immunoSEQ multiplex PCR; TCRdb stores just in-frame clones and leaves some out. The sample contains around 270,000 clones, 88% of which appear only once. The specimen was peripheral blood. The receptors shown here come from a man in his 60s who had recovered from COVID-19.

The chain carries TRBV6-5 and TRBJ1-2; 7 bases align to TRBD1. CDR3 length: 15 residues. Germline-derived CDR1 and CDR2 are MNHEY and SVGAGI. The J segment lost 8 bases and the V segment lost 1 base, leaving 10 bases of the junction unmatched. In DNA form, the CDR3 reads TGTGCCAGCAGTTACTTTTTTAACAGGGGATACGGCTACACCTTC. Protein sequence: CASSYFFNRGYGYTF.

This clone was seen just once. The chain recombines TRBV11-3 with TRBJ2-3; D may be TRBD2 (5 bases). Trimming left V 5 bases short and J 2 bases short, with 17 bases between. Germline CDR1 SGHNT, CDR2 YENEEA. The CDR3 extends over 16 amino acids. For the CDR3, the DNA is TGTGCCAGCAGCCCAGGACGGAGCGGCCTCACAGATACGCAGTATTTT. Translating gives CASSPGRSGLTDTQYF.

V is TRBV5-1 and J is TRBJ2-7, with D uncertain. The CDR3 is 15 residues long. Trimming took off 3 bases at V and 5 bases at J, with 18 bases between the two ends. CDR1 and CDR2 (germline): SGHRS, YFSETQ. CDR3 nucleotides: TGCGCCAGCAGCTCCAGGTCCGGCCCCTTCAACGAGCAGTACTTC. Translation: CASSSRSGPFNEQYF.

The count of this clone is one. The chain links TRBV27 to TRBJ1-1; D is perhaps TRBD1 (6 bases). V lost 11 bases, J lost 5 bases, and 21 bases lay in between. CDR1 MNHEY and CDR2 SMNVEV come from the germline V gene (reference sequence). The CDR3 sequence is 14 residues long. DNA for the CDR3: TGTGCCGCTCGAGGCAGGGGTGGATGGACTGAAGCTTTCTTT. It encodes CAARGRGGWTEAFF.

The chain has TRBV5-5 and TRBJ1-1; 8 bases align to TRBD1. The CDR3 has 13 residues. Germline trimming cut 1 base from V and 7 bases from J; bases unmatched to any gene: 3. CDR1 and CDR2 from the germline V gene are SGHKS and YYEKEE (reference sequence). This CDR3 reads CASSLQGAFEAFF. The CDR3 DNA is TGTGCCAGCAGCTTGCAGGGGGCTTTTGAAGCTTTCTTT.

This clone has only one observation. The chain employs TRBV7-2 and TRBJ1-1; 10 bases line up with TRBD1. The CDR3 is 14 amino acids. CDR1 is SGHTA and CDR2 is FQGNSA in the germline V gene. V trimming: 0 bases; J trimming: 7 bases; junction bases outside the gene matches: 2. DNA of the CDR3: TGTGCCAGCAGCTTAGCGGGACAGGGGTTTGAAGCTTTCTTT. It encodes CASSLAGQGFEAFF. Variable domain in full (rest from reference TRBV7-2 and TRBJ1-1): GAGVSQSPSNKVTEKGKDVELRCDPISGHTALYWYRQSLGQGLEFLIYFQGNSAPDKSGLPSDRFSAERTGGSVSTLTIQRTQQEDSAVYLCASSLAGQGFEAFFGQGTRLTVV.

The chain couples TRBV12-3 or TRBV12-4 to TRBJ1-1, with D uncertain. V dropped 7 bases and J dropped 5 bases, with 14 bases sitting between them. CDR3 length: 13 amino acids. This CDR3 is CASTPGGRTEAFF. The CDR3 nucleotides are TGTGCCAGCACTCCGGGCGGGAGAACTGAAGCTTTCTTT.

This chain uses TRBV6-6 with TRBJ2-5, with 8 bases lining up with TRBD2. Per germline, CDR1 MNHNY and CDR2 SVGAGI (reference sequence). Trimming took 5 bases from V and 3 from J; bases not matched to a gene: 8. CDR3 length equals 15 residues. For the CDR3, the DNA is TGTGCCAGCAGTCCTCGGGGGGGCCGGGAAGAGACCCAGTACTTC. As protein: CASSPRGGREETQYF.

This chain connects TRBV7-3 to TRBJ1-1, with a weak D call TRBD1 (5 bases). V lost 4 bases and J lost 6, with 12 bases in between. From germline, CDR1 is SGHTA and CDR2 FQGTGA. The CDR3 length is 13 residues. Here the CDR3 DNA reads TGTGCCAGCAGCTCACCCGACAGATCTGAAGCTTTCTTT. Protein: CASSSPDRSEAFF.

The chain recombines TRBV27 with TRBJ2-7, with TRBD2 matching 10 bases. Germline loops: CDR1 MNHEY, CDR2 SMNVEV (reference sequence). The J segment lost 6 bases and the V segment lost 3 bases, leaving 8 bases of the junction unmatched. This CDR3 comprises 15 residues. CDR3 nucleotides: TGTGCCAGCAGTTTTAAGCGGGGGGGCCCCGGCGAGCAGTACTTC. Its translation is CASSFKRGGPGEQYF.

This chain joins TRBV6-1 and TRBJ1-3; 7 bases map to TRBD1. This CDR3 is built from 15 residues. Trimming took 3 bases from V and 4 from J; bases not matched to a gene: 6. In germline, CDR1 is MNHNS, CDR2 SASEGT. This CDR3 reads CASSDRWDSGNTIYF. CDR3 sequence (DNA): TGTGCCAGCAGTGATCGGTGGGACAGCGGAAACACCATATATTTT.